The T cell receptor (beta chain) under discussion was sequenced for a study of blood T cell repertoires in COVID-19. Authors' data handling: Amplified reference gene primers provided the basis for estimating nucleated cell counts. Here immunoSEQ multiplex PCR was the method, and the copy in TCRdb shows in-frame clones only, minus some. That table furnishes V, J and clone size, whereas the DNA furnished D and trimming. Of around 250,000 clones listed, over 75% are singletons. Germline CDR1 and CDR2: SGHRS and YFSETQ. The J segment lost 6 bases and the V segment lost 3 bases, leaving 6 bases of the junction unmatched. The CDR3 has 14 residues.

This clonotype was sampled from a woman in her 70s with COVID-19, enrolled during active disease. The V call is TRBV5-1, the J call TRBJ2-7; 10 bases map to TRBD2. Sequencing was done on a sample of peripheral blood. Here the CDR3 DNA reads TGCGCCAGCAGCTCACTAGCGGGAACGGTCGAGCAGTACTTC. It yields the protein CASSSLAGTVEQYF. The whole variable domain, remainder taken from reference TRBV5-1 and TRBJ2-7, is KAGVTQTPRYLIKTRGQQVTLSCSPISGHRSVSWYQQTPGQGLQFLFEYFSETQRNKGNFPGRFSGRQFSNSRSEMNVSTLELGDSALYLCASSSLAGTVEQYFGPGTRLTVT.